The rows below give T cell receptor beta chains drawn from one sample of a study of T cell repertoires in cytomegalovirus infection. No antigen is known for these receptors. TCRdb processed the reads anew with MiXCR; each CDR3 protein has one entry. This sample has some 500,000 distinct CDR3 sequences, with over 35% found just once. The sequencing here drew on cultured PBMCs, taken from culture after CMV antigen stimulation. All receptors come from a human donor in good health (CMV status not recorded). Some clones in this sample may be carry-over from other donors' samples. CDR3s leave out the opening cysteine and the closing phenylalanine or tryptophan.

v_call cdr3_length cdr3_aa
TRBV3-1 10 ASSRGTTEAF
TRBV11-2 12 ASSLLQSGSEAF
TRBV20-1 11 SAPTSVQETQY
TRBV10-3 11 AISERTGEKTF
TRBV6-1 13 ASRDIWREEETQY
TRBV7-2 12 ASSQRTLQETQY
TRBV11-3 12 ATKRGASGNTIY
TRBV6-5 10 ASRQGSYEQY
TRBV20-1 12 SATRASGHYEQY
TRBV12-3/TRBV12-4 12 ASSSTDKNTEAF
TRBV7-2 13 ASSYRTSANYEQY
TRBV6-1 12 ASSVWVSGYEQY
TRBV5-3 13 ASSARDRGTDTQY
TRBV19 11 ASKGQGNSPLH
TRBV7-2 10 ASSFDRAYAF
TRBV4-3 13 ASSTDRVGGEKLF
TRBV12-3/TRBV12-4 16 ASSLQWIRTSGQETQY
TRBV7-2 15 ASSLGSLAGTGNEQF
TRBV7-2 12 ASSLAALNQPQH
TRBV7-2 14 ASSTDPGQGYYGYT
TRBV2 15 ASRNRQGALSNQPQH
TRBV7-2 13 ASSLTSAFPYEQY
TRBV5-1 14 ASSSQTGQVYNEQF
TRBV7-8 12 ASSSGMGTGELF
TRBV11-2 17 ASSFASTSGGYGTDTQY
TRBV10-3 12 AISAGSMNTEAF
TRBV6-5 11 ASSSRVSEKLF
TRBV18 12 ASSPPGGNTEAF
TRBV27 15 ASSRKGLGLSTDTQY
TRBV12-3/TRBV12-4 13 ASGEGGYSNQPQH
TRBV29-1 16 SVESAHTPSTPLTEAF
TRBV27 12 ASTSGLGTDTQY
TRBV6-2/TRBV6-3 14 ASSPRQGRENTEAF
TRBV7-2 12 ASSLESGGNTIY
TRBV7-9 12 ASKKTDERGTQY
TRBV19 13 ASSPLRASEYEQY
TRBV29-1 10 SVGRGNYGYT
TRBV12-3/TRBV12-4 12 ASSQIGGIYEQY
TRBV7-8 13 ASSLEGQYLSRVF
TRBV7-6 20 ASSLGPPLDREQSSYNSPLH
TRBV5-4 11 ASSHPLGDTQY
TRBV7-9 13 ASSLNPLSTDTQY
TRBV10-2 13 ATSRGVIAGYEQY
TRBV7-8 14 ASSLDRRSPQETQY
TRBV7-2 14 ASSPIAGGNTGELF
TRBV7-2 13 ASSSLQGLTGELF
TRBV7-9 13 ASSFFGGASYEQY
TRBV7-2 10 ASSITNSPLH
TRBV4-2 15 ASSQRPSGRAKETQY
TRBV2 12 ASRSDSFSYEQY
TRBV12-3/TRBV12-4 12 ASSRGPPGDTQY